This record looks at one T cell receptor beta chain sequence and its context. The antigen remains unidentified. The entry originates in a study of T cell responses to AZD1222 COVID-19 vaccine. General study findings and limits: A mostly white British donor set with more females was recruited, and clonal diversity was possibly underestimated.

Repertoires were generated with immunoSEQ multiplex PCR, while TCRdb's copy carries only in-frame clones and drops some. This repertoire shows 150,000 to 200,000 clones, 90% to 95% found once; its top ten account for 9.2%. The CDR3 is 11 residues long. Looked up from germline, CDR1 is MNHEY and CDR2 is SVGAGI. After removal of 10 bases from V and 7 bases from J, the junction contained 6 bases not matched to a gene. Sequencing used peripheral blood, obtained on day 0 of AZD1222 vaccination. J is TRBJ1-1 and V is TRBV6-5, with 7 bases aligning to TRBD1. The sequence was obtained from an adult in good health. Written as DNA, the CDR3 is TGTGCCACCACGACAGGGAATGAAGCTTTCTTT. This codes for CATTTGNEAFF.